The rows below give T cell receptor beta chains drawn from one sample of a study of blood T cell repertoires in COVID-19. Measured with immunoSEQ multiplex PCR; TCRdb has only the in-frame clones, and not every one. The table shows some 220,000 clones, with around 83% occurring only once. Material for sequencing was peripheral blood. Receptors were obtained from a man between 50 and 59 years old who had recovered from COVID-19. The CDR3 runs from the conserved cysteine through the conserved F or W.

cdr3_length	v_call	j_call	cdr3_aa
15	TRBV6-5	TRBJ2-1	CASSLGGLAGEEQFF
14	TRBV9	TRBJ2-7	CASSERTVKYEQYF
13	TRBV7-2	TRBJ1-5	CASSLESTQPQHF
14	TRBV7-2	TRBJ2-7	CASSPSGSVSEQYF
15	TRBV4-1	TRBJ2-3	CASSQEGEHTDTQYF
15	TRBV27	TRBJ2-3	CASSSAGFGTDTQYF
16	TRBV11-2	TRBJ1-3	CASSLDYYRERNTIYF
12	TRBV6-6	TRBJ1-2	CASRNRQFGYTF
15	TRBV11-3	TRBJ2-1	CASRGTSGSYNEQFF
17	TRBV11-3	TRBJ2-3	CASSSGTSGSFADTQYF
18	TRBV5-5	TRBJ2-2	CASSLEFGPPLSTGELFF
14	TRBV5-6	TRBJ2-1	CASSSLAADVEQFF
16	TRBV6-6	TRBJ1-1	CASSYGLDRVNTEAFF
15	TRBV30	TRBJ2-7	CAWSVLGRRSYEQYF
16	TRBV27	TRBJ2-1	CASSSRPGPLANEQFF
15	TRBV3-1/TRBV3-2	TRBJ2-5	CASSQVEDYQETQYF
13	TRBV6-5	TRBJ2-3	CASSDSHTDTQYF
17	TRBV21-1	TRBJ2-7	CASSKLRWTGGIYEQYF
17	TRBV7-2	TRBJ2-2	CASSLARSRGYTGELFF
19	TRBV6-8	TRBJ2-2	CASSSGTSGSLSGTGELFF
14	TRBV28	TRBJ1-6	CASSSTGGNSPLHF
17	TRBV5-6	TRBJ2-7	CASSTGTGGTYSYEQYF
16	TRBV6-1	TRBJ1-4	CASSERQGLPNEKLFF
13	TRBV27	TRBJ2-1	CASSLSRGNEQFF